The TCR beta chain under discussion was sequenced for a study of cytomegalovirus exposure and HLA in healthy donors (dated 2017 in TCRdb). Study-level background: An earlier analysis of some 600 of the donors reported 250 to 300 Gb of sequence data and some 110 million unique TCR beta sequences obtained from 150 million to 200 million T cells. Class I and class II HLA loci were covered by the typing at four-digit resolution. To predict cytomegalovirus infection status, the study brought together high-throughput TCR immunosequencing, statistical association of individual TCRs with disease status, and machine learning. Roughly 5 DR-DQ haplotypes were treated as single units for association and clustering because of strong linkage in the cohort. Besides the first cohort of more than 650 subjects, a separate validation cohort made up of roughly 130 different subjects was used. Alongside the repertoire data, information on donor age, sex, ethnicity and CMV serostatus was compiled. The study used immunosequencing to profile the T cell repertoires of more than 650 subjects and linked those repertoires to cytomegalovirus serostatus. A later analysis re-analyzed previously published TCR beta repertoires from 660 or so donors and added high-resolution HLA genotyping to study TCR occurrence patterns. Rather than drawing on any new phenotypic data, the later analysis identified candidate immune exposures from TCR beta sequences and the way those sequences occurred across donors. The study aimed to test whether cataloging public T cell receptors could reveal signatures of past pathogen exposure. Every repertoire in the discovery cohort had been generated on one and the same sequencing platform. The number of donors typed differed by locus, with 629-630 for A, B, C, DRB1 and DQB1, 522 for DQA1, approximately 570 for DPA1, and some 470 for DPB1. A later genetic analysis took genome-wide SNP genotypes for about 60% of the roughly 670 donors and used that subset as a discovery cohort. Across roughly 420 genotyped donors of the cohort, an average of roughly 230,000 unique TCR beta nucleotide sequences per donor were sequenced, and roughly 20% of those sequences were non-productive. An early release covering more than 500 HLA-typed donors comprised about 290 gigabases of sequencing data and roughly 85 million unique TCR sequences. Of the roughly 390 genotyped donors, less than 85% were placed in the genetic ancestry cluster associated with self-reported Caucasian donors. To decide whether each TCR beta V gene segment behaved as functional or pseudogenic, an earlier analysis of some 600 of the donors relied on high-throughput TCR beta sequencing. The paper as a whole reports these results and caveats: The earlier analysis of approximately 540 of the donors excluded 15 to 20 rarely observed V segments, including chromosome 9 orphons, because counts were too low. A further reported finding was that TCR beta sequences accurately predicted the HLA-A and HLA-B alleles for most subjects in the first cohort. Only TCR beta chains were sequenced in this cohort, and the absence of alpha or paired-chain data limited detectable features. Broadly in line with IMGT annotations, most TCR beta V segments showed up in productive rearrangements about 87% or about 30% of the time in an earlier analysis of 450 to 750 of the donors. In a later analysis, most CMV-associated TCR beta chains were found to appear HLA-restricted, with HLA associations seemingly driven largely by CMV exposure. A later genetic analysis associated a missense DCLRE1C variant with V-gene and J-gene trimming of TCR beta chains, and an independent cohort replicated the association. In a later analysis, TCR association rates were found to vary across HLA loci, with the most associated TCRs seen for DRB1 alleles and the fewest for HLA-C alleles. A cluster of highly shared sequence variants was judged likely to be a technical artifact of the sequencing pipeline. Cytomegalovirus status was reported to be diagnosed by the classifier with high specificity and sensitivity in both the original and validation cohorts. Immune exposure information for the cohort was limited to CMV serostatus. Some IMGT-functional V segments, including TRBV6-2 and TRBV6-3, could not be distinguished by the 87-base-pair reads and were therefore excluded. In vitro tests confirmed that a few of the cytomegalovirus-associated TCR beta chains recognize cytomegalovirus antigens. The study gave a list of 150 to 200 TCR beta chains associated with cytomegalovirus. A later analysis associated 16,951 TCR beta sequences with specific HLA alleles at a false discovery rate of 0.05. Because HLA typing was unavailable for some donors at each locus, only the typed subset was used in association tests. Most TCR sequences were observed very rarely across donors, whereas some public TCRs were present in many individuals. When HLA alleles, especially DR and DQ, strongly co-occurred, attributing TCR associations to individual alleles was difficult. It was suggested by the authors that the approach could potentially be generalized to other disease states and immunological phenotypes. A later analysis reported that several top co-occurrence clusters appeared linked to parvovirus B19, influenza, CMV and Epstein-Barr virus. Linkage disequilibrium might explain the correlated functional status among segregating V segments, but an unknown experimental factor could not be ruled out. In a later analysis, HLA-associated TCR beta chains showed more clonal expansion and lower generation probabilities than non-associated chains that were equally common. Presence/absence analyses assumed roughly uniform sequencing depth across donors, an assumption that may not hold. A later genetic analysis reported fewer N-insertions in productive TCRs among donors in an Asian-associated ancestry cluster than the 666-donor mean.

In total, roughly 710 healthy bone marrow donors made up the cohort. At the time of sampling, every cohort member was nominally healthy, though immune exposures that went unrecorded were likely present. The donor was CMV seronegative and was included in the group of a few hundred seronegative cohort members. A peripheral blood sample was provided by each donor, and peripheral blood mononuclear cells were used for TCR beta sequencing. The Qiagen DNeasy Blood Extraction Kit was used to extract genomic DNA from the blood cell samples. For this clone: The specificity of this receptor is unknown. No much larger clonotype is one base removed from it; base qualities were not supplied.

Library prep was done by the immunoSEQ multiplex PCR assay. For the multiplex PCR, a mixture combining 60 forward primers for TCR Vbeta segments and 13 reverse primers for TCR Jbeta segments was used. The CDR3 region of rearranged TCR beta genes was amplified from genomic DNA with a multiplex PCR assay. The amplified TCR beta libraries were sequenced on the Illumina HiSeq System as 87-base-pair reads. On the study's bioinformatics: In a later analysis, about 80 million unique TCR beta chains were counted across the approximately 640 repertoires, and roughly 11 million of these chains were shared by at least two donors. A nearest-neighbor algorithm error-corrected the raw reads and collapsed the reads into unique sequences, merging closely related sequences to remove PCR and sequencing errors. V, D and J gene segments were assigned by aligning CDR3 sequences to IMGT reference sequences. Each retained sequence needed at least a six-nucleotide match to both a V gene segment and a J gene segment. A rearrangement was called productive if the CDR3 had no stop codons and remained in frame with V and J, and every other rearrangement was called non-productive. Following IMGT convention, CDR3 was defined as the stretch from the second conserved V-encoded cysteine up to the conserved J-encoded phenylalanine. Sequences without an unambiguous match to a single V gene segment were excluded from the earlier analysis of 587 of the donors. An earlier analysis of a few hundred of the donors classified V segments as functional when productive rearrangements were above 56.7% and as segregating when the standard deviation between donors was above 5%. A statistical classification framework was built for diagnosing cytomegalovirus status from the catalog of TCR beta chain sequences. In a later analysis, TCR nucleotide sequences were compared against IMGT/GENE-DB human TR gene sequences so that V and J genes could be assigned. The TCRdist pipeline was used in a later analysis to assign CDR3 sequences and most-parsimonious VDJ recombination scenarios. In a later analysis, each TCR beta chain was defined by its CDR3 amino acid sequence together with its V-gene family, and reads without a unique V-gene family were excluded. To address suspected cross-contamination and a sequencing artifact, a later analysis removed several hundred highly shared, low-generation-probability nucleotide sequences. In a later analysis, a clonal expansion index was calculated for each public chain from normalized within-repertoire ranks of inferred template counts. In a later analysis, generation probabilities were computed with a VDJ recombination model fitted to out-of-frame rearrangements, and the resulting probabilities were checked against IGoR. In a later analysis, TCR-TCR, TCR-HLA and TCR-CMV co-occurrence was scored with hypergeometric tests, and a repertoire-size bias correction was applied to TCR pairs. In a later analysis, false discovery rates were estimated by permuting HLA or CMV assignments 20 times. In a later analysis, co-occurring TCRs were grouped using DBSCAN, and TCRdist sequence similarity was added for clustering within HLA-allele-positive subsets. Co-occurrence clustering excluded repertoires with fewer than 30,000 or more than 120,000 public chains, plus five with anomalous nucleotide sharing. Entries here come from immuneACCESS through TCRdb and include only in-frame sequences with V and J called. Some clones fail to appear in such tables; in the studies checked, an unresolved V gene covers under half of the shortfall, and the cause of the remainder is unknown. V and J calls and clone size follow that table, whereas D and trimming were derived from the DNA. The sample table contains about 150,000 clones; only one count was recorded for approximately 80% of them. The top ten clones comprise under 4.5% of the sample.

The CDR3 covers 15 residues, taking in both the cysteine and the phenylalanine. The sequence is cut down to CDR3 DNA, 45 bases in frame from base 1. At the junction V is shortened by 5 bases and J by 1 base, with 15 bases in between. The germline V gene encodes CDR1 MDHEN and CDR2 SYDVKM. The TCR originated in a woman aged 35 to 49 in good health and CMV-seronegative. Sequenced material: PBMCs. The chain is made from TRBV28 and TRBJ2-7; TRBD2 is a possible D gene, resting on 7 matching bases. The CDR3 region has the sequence CASSPTGGPSYEQYF. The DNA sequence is TGTGCCAGCAGTCCGACGGGGGGCCCATCCTACGAGCAGTACTTC.